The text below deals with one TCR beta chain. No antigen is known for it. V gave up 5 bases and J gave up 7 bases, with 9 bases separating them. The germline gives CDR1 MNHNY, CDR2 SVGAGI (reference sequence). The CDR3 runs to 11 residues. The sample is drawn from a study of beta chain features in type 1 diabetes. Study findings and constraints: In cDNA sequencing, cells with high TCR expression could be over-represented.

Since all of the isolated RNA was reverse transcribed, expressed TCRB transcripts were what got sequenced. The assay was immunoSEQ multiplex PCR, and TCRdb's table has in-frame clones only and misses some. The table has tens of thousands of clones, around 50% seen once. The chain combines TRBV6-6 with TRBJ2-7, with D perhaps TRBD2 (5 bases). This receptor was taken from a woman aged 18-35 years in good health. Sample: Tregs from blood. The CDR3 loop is CASSRREEQYF. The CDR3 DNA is TGTGCCAGCAGTCGTCGGGAAGAGCAGTACTTC.